The T cell receptor (beta chain) described here comes from a study of neurological immune-mediated disorders. Study-wide results and caveats: None of the CDR3 amino acid sequences of expanded clones were shared across subjects, and this suggested private repertoires in all groups.

This sample's time point: longitudinal time-point 2. Individuals who volunteered at a blood bank located in Maryland, USA, made up the group of healthy controls. A total of 2 million PBMCs stored at -80 degrees C provided the unsorted libraries. In every sequencing run, more than 190 million TCR-beta sequences were generated from 15-18 subjects. MiXCR, run by TCRdb on the 5' RACE reads, gives a single entry per CDR3 protein. The sample holds fewer than 40,000 distinct CDR3 sequences, around an eighth seen once. This clonotype was observed at least ten times. The antigen remains unidentified. This CDR3 region has 12 residues. Trimming left V 5 bases short and J 5 bases short, with 12 bases between. The germline CDR1 and CDR2 sequences are SQVTM and ANQGSEA.

Sequencing was carried out using PBMCs. This TCR derives from a woman in her thirties or forties in good health. The V and J genes are TRBV29-1 and TRBJ1-2; possible D gene TRBD1, 6 bases. Written as DNA, the CDR3 is TGCAGCGTTACTGGACAGTTATATGGCTACACCTTC. It yields the protein CSVTGQLYGYTF. Supplemented by reference TRBV29-1 and TRBJ1-2, the full variable domain reads SAVISQKPSRDICQRGTSLTIQCQVDSQVTMMFWYRQQPGQSLTLIATANQGSEATYESGFVIDKFPISRPNLTFSTLTVSNMSPEDSSIYLCSVTGQLYGYTFGSGTRLTVV.